The source of this T cell receptor (beta chain) is a study of blood T cell repertoires in COVID-19. For the study at large: From T cells, B-cell-depleted T cells, or PBMCs came the material, which was cDNA or gDNA.

Profiling relied on immunoSEQ multiplex PCR, and the TCRdb table lists in-frame clones only, not all of them. The sample holds about 200,000 clones, about 85% seen once. This CDR3 comprises 16 residues. The germline CDR1 and CDR2 sequences are SEHNR and FQNEAQ (reference sequence). After removal of 5 bases from V and 3 bases from J, the junction contained 9 bases not matched to a gene. The V call is TRBV7-9, the J call TRBJ2-7, with TRBD2 matching over 11 bases. The sequence derives from a woman older than 75 with acute or convalescent COVID-19. Sequences were obtained from peripheral blood. The CDR3 sequence: CASSLETSGKGYEQYF. The CDR3 DNA is TGTGCCAGCAGCCTAGAGACTAGCGGGAAGGGCTACGAGCAGTACTTC.